This record looks at one TCR beta chain sequence and its context. The antigen is unknown. The entry originates in a study of cytomegalovirus exposure and HLA in healthy donors. Study at large: Across a few hundred genotyped donors, roughly 80% landed in the Caucasian-associated ancestry cluster.

The CDR3 is 16 amino acids. J gave up 4 bases and V 1 base, and 7 bases lay outside the gene matches. Looked up from germline, CDR1 is LNHNV and CDR2 is YYDKDF (reference sequence). PCR was performed using 60 Vbeta and 13 Jbeta primers. This table comes from immunoSEQ multiplex PCR, and its TCRdb copy is limited to in-frame clones, with some not included. The data hold about 200,000 clones, with approximately 80% observed a single time. Study-level results: Association with HLA alleles at 0.05 false discovery rate was found for 17,000 or so TCR beta sequences in a later analysis. Relative to equally common others, HLA-associated TCR beta chains showed greater clonal expansion in a later analysis. Three of the chains that were CMV-associated were confirmed in vitro to be specific for CMV antigens.

The sequencing input was PBMCs. The V and J genes are TRBV15 and TRBJ2-3, with TRBD2 matching over 8 bases. This sequence was found in a woman aged 25 to 39 in good health and CMV-seronegative. DNA for the CDR3: TGTGCCACCAGCAGAGGAAGCGGGAGAGGGGCAGATACGCAGTATTTT. Its translation: CATSRGSGRGADTQYF.